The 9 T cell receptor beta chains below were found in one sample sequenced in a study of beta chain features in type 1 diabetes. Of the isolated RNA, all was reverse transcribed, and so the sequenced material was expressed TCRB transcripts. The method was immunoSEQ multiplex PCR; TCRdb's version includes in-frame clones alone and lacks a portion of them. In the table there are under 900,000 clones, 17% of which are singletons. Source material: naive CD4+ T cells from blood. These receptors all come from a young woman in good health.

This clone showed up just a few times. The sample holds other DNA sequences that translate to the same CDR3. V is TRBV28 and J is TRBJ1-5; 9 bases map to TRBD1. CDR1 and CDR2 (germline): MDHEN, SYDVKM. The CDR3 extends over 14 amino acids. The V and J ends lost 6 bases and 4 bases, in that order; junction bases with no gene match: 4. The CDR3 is CASSPGQGNQPQHF. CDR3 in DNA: TGTGCCAGCAGCCCTGGACAGGGGAATCAGCCCCAGCATTTT.

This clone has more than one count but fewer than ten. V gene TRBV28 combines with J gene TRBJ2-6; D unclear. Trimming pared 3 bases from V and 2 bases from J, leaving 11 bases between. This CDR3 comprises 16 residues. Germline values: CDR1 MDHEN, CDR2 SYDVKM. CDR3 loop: CASSLSGTAGANVLTF. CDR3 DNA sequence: TGTGCCAGCAGTTTGTCTGGCACGGCTGGGGCCAACGTCCTGACTTTC.

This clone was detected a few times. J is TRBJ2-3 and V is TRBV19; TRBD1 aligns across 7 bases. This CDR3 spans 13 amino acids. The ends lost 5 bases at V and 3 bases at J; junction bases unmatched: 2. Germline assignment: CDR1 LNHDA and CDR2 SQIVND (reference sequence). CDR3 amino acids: CASSLQGTDTQYF. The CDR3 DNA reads TGTGCCAGTAGTTTACAGGGGACAGATACGCAGTATTTT. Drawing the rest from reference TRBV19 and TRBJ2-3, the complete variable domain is DGGITQSPKYLFRKEGQNVTLSCEQNLNHDAMYWYRQDPGQGLRLIYYSQIVNDFQKGDIAEGYSVSREKKESFPLTVTSAQKNPTAFYLCASSLQGTDTQYFGPGTRLTVL.

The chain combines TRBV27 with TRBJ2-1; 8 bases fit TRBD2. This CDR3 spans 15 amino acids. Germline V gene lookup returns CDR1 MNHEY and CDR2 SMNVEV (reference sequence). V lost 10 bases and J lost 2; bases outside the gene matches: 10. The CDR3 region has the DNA TGTGCCACCCAAGGAGCGGGAGTACCCTACAATGAGCAGTTCTTC. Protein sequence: CATQGAGVPYNEQFF.

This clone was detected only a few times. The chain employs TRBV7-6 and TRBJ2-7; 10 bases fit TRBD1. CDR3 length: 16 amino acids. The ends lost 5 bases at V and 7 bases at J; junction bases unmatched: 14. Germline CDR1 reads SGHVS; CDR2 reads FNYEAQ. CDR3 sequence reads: CASSQRTGTGVVEQYF. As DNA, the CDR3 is TGTGCCAGCAGCCAAAGAACCGGGACAGGGGTGGTTGAGCAGTACTTC.

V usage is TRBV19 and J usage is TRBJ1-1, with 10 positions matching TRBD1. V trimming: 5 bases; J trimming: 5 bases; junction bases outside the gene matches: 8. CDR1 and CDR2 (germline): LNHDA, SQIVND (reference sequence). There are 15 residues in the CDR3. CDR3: CASSLRQGALTEAFF. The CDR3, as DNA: TGTGCCAGTAGTCTCAGACAGGGGGCCTTGACTGAAGCTTTCTTT.

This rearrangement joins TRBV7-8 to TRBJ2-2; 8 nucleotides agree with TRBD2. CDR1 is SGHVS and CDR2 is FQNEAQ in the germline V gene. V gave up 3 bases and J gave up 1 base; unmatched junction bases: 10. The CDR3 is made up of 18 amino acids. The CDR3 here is CASSFRSLAGMNTGELFF. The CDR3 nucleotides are TGTGCCAGCAGCTTTAGAAGTTTAGCGGGAATGAACACCGGGGAGCTGTTTTTT. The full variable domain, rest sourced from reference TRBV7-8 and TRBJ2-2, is GAGVSQSPRYKVAKRGQDVALRCDPISGHVSLFWYQQALGQGPEFLTYFQNEAQLDKSGLPSDRFFAERPEGSVSTLKIQRTQQEDSAVYLCASSFRSLAGMNTGELFFGEGSRLTVL.

CDR3 sequence: CSVYGGLVGEQYF. The DNA for the CDR3 is TGCAGCGTTTATGGTGGGCTCGTTGGGGAGCAGTACTTC. The J gene is TRBJ2-5, the V gene TRBV29-1; tentative D call: TRBD2 (5 bases). CDR3 length: 13 amino acids. Germline CDR1 reads SQVTM; CDR2 reads ANQGSEA. V gave up 5 bases and J gave up 11 bases, with 21 bases separating them. The complete variable domain, with remaining parts taken from reference TRBV29-1 and TRBJ2-5, reads SAVISQKPSRDICQRGTSLTIQCQVDSQVTMMFWYRQQPGQSLTLIATANQGSEATYESGFVIDKFPISRPNLTFSTLTVSNMSPEDSSIYLCSVYGGLVGEQYFGPGTRLLVL.

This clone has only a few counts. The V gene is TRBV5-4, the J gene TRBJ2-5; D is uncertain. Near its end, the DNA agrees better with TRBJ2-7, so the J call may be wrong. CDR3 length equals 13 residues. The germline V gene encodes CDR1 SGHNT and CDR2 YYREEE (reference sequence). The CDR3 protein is CASSLVGSYEQYF. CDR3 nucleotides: TGTGCCAGCAGCTTGGTGGGCAGCTACGAGCAGTACTTC.